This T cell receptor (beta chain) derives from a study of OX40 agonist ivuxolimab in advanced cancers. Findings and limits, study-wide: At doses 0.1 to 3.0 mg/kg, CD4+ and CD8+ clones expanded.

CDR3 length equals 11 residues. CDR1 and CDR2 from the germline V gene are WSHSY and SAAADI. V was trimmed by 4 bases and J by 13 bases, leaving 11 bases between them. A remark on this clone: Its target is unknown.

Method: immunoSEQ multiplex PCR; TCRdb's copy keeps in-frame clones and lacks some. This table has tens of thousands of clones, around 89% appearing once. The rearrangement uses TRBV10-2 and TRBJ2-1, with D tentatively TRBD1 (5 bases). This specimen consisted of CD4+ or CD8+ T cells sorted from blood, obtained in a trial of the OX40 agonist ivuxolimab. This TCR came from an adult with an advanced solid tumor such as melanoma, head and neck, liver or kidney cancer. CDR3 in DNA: TGCGCCAGCAGTGTATCGACAGATCAGTTCTTC. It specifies CASSVSTDQFF.